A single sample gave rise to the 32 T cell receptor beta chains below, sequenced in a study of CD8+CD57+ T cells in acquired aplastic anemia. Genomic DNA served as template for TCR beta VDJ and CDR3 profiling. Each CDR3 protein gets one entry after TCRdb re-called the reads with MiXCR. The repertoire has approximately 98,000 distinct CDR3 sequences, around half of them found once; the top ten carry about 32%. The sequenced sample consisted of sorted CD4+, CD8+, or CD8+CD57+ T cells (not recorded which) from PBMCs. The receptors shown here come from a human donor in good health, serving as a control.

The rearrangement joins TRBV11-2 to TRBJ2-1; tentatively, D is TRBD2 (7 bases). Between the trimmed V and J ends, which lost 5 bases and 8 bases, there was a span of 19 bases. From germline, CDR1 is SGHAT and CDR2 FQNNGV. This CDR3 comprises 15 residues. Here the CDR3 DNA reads TGTGCCAGCAGCCCCCCCGGGGGGCGATCTTATGAGCAGTTCTTC. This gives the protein CASSPPGGRSYEQFF.

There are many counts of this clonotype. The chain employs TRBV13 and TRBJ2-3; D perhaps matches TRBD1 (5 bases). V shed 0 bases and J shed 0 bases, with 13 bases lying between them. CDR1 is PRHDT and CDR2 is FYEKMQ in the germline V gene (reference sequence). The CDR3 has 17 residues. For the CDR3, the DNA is TGTGCCAGCAGCTTAGGACAGGTCCCCACTAGCACAGATACGCAGTATTTT. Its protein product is CASSLGQVPTSTDTQYF.

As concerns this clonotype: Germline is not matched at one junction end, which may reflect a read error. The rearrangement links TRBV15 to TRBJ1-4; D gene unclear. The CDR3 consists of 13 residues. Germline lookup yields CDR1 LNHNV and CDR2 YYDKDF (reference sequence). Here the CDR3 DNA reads TGTGCCACCAGCAGAGACCCGGCCGGTTGGCTGCTTTTT. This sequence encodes CATSRDPAGWLLF. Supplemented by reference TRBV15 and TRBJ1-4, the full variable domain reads DAMVIQNPRYQVTQFGKPVTLSCSQTLNHNVMYWYQQKSSQAPKLLFHYYDKDFNNEADTPDNFQSRRPNTSFCFLDIRSPGLGDTAMYLCATSRDPAGWLLFGSGTQLSVL.

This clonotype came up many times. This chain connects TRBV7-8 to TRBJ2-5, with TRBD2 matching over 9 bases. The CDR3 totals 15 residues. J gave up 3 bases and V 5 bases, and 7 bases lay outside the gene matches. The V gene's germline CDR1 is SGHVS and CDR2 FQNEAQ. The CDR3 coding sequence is TGTGCCAGCAGCGCTCTGGTAGCGGGGGAAGAGACCCAGTACTTC. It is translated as CASSALVAGEETQYF. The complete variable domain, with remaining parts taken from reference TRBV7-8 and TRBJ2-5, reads GAGVSQSPRYKVAKRGQDVALRCDPISGHVSLFWYQQALGQGPEFLTYFQNEAQLDKSGLPSDRFFAERPEGSVSTLKIQRTQQEDSAVYLCASSALVAGEETQYFGPGTRLLVL.

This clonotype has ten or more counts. CDR3 sequence: CAEETQYF. CDR3 in DNA: TGTGCGGAAGAGACCCAGTACTTC. The V and J genes are TRBV3-1 and TRBJ2-5; the D is unclear. There are 8 residues in the CDR3. Germline assignment: CDR1 LGHDT and CDR2 YNNKEL (reference sequence).

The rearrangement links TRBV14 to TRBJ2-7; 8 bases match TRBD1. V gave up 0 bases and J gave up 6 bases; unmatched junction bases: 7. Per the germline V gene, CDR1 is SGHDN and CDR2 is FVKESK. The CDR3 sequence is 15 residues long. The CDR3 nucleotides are TGTGCCAGCAGCCAAGATGGCTGGACAGGGAGCGAGCAGTACTTC. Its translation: CASSQDGWTGSEQYF.

The CDR3 here is CASSSRTGNYGYTF. Here the CDR3 DNA reads TGTGCCAGCAGCTCCCGGACGGGCAACTATGGCTACACCTTC. The V gene is TRBV5-8, the J gene TRBJ1-2; D gene unclear. This CDR3 comprises 14 residues. Germline lookup yields CDR1 SGHTS and CDR2 YDEGEE. V gave up 3 bases and J gave up 2 bases, with 11 bases separating them.

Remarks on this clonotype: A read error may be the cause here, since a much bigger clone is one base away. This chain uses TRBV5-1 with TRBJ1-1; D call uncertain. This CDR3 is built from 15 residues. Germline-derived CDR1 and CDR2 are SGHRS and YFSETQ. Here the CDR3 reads CVSSPSEGSSTEAFF. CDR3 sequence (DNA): TGCGTCAGCAGCCCCTCTGAAGGGTCGAGCACTGAAGCTTTCTTT. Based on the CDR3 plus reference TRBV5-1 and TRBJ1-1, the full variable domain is KAGVTQTPRYLIKTRGQQVTLSCSPISGHRSVSWYQQTPGQGLQFLFEYFSETQRNKGNFPGRFSGRQFSNSRSEMNVSTLELGDSALYLCVSSPSEGSSTEAFFGQGTRLTVV.

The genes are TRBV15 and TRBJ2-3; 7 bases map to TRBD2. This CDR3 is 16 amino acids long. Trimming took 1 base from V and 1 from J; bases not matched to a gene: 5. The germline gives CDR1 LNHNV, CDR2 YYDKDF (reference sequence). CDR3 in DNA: TGTGCCACCAGCAGAGGGGAGGGAGTGGGCACAGATACGCAGTATTTT. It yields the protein CATSRGEGVGTDTQYF.

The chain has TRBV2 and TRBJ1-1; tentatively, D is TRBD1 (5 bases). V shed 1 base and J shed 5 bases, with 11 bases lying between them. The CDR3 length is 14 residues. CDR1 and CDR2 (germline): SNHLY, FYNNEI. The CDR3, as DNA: TGTGCCAGCAGTGAAGAGGGGCTTGGGACTGAAGCTTTCTTT. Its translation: CASSEEGLGTEAFF.

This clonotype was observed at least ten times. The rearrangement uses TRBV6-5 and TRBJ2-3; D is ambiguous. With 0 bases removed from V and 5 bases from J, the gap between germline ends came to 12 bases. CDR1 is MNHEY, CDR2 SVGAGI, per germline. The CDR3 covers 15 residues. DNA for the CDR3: TGTGCCAGCAGTTACTCCGAGGATCATGGAGATACGCAGTATTTT. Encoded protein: CASSYSEDHGDTQYF.

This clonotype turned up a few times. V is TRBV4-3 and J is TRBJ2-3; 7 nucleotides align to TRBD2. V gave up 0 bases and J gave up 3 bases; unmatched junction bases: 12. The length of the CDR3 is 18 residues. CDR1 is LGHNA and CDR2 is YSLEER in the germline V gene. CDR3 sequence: CASSQDLERDFETDTQYF. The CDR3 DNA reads TGCGCCAGCAGCCAAGATCTTGAGCGGGACTTCGAAACAGATACGCAGTATTTT.

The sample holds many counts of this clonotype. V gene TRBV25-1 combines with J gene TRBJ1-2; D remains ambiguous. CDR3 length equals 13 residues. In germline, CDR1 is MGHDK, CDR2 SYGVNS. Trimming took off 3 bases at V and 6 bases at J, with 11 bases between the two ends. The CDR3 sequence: CASSDGMLDGYTF. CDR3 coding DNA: TGTGCCAGCAGTGACGGAATGTTGGATGGCTACACCTTC.

DNA for the CDR3: TGTGCCTGGAGTGTAGGAGGGGGCTATTTTATAAGCAATCAGCCCCAGCATTTT. It translates to CAWSVGGGYFISNQPQHF. V is TRBV30 and J is TRBJ1-5, with TRBD1 matching 7 bases. The V and J ends lost 0 bases and 1 base, in that order; junction bases with no gene match: 12. In germline, CDR1 is GTSNPN, CDR2 SVGIG (reference sequence). The CDR3 runs to 18 residues.

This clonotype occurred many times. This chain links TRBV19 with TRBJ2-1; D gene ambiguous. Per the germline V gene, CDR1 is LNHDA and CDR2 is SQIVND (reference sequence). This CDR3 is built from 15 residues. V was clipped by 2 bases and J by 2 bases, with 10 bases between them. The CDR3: CASSIKGGPYNEQFF. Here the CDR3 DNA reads TGTGCCAGTAGTATAAAGGGCGGCCCCTACAATGAGCAGTTCTTC.

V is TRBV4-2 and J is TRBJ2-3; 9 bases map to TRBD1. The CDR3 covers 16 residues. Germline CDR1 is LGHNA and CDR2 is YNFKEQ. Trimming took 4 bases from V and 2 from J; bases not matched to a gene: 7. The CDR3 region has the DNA TGTGCCAGCAGCCCTGACAGGGGGGCCTACACAGATACGCAGTATTTT. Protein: CASSPDRGAYTDTQYF.

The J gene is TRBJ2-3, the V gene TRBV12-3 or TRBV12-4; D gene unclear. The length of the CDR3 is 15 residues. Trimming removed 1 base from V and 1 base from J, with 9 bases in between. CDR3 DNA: TGTGCCAGCAGTTTAGGTCAACCCCGCACAGATACGCAGTATTTT. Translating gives CASSLGQPRTDTQYF.

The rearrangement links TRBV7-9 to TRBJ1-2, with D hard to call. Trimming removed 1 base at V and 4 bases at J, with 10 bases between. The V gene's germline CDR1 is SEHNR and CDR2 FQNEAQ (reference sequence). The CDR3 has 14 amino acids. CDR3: CASSLVRAGYGYTF. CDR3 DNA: TGTGCCAGCAGCTTAGTAAGGGCAGGCTATGGCTACACCTTC.

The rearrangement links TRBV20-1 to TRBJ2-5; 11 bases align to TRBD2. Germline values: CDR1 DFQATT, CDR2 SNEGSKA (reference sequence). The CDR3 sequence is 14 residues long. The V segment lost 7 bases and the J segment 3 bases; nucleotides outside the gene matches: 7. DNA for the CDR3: TGCAGTGTACATAGCGGGAGGGAGGAAGAGACCCAGTACTTC. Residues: CSVHSGREEETQYF.

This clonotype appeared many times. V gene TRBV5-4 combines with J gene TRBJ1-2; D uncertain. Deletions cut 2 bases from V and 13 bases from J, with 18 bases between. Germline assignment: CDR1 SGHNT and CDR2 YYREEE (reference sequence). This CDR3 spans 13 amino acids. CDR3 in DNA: TGTGCCAGCAGCTTATCCAGGACTGCCCCCCCCACCTTC. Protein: CASSLSRTAPPTF. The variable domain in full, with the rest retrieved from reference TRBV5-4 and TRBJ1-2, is ETGVTQSPTHLIKTRGQQVTLRCSSQSGHNTVSWYQQALGQGPQFIFQYYREEENGRGNFPPRFSGLQFPNYSSELNVNALELDDSALYLCASSLSRTAPPTFGSGTRLTVV.

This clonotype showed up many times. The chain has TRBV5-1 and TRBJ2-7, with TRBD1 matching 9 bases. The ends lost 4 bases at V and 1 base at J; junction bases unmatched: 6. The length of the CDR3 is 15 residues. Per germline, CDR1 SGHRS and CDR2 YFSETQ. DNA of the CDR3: TGCGCCAGCAGCACCGACAGGGGGTCTTCCTACGAGCAGTACTTC. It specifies CASSTDRGSSYEQYF.

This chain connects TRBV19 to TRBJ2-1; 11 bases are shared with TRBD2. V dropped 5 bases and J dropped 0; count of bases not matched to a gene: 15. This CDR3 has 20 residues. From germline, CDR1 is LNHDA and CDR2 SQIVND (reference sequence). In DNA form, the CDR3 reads TGTGCCAGTAGTTGGGCCCTAGCGGGGGGCCCCCCCAGCTCCTACAATGAGCAGTTCTTC. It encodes CASSWALAGGPPSSYNEQFF.

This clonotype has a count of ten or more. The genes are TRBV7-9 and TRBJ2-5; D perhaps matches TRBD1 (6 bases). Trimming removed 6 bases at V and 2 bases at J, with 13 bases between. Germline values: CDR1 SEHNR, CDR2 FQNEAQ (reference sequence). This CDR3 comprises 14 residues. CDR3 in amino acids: CASRYLTGQETQYF. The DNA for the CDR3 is TGTGCCAGCAGGTATCTGACAGGACAAGAGACCCAGTACTTC.

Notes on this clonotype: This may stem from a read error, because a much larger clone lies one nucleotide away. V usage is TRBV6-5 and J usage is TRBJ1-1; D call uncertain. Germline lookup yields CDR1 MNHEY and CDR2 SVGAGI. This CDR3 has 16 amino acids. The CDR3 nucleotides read TGTGCCAGCAGTTACTTAAAACAGAGGATGAACATTGAAGCTTTCTTT. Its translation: CASSYLKQRMNIEAFF.

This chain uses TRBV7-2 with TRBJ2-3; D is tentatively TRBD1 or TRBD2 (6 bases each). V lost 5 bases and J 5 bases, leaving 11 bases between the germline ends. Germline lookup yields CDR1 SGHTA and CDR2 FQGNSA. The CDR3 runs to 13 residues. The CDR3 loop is CASSVGGGDTQYF. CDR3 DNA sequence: TGTGCCAGCAGCGTAGGAGGGGGAGATACGCAGTATTTT. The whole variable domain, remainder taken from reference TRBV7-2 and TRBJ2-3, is GAGVSQSPSNKVTEKGKDVELRCDPISGHTALYWYRQSLGQGLEFLIYFQGNSAPDKSGLPSDRFSAERTGGSVSTLTIQRTQQEDSAVYLCASSVGGGDTQYFGPGTRLTVL.

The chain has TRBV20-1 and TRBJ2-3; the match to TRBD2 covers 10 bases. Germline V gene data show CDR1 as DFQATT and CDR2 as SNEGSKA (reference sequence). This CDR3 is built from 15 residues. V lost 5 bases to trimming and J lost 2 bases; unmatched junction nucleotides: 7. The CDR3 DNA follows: TGCAGTGCTGCCGTAGCGGGGGGTTTCACAGATACGCAGTATTTT. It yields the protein CSAAVAGGFTDTQYF.

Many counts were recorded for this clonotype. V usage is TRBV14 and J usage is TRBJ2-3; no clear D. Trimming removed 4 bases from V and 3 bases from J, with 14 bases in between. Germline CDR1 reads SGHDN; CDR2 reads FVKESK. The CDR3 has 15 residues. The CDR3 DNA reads TGTGCCAGCAGCCCCCTGATGGGCCGGACAGATACGCAGTATTTT. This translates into CASSPLMGRTDTQYF.

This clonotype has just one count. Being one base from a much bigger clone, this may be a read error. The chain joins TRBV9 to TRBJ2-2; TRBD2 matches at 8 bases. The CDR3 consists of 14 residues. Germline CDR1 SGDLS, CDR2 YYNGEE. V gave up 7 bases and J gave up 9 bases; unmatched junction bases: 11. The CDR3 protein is CASGRSGVGWELFF. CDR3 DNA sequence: TGTGCCAGCGGCCGTAGCGGGGTCGGGTGGGAGCTGTTTTTT.

The CDR3 nucleotides are TGCAGCGTTGGTGGCAGTTCTAACTATGGCTACACCTTC. As protein: CSVGGSSNYGYTF. V is TRBV29-1 and J is TRBJ1-2; D unresolved. Trimming removed 4 bases at V and 0 bases at J, with 9 bases between. The CDR3 consists of 13 residues. The germline CDR1 and CDR2 sequences are SQVTM and ANQGSEA.

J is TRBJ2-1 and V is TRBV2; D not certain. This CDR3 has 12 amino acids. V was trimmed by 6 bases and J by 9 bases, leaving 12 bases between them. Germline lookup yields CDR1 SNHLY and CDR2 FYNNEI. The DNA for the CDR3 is TGTGCCAGCAGCCCCAGCTTGCGTGAGCAGTTCTTC. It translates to CASSPSLREQFF.

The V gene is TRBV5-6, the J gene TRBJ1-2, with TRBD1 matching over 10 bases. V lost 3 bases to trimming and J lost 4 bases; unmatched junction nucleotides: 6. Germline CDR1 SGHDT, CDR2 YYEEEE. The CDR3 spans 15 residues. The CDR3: CASSWAGTGVYGYTF. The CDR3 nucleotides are TGTGCCAGCAGCTGGGCCGGGACAGGGGTCTATGGCTACACCTTC.

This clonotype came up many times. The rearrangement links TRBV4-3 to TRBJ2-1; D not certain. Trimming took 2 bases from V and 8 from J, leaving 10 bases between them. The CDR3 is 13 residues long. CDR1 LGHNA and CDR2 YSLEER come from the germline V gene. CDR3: CASSQRATHEQFF. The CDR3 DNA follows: TGCGCCAGCAGCCAACGGGCCACCCATGAGCAGTTCTTC.